This T cell receptor beta chain was obtained from a study of shared clonotypes between healthy human individuals. The germline CDR1 and CDR2 sequences are GTSNPN and SVGIG (reference sequence). The CDR3 covers 13 residues. After removal of 7 bases from V and 7 bases from J, the junction contained 12 bases not matched to a gene. Assay: immunoSEQ multiplex PCR; the TCRdb copy retains only in-frame clones and omits some. The sample lists about 1 million clones, around 78% seen once, with approximately 0.5% in the top ten. The sequence was obtained from a man aged 18 to 29 in good health. Some clones in this sample may be carry-over from other donors' samples. The sample consisted of memory CD4+ T cells from PBMCs. As for subset: CD45RA-negative fraction. The chain carries TRBV30 and TRBJ1-2; 7 bases are shared with TRBD1. The CDR3 DNA reads as TGTGCCTTAAGATCCCGGGACAGATCTGGCTACACCTTC. This codes for CALRSRDRSGYTF.